Described below is a single T cell receptor (beta chain) sequence and its context. Its antigen is still unknown. These data come from a study of regulatory T cells in long-lasting Graves disease. The study, taken as a whole, reports: Possibly, too few samples lowered accuracy. Persistent disease preferred TRBV28, TRBJ1-2 and TRBJ2-5; new disease, TRBV20-1 and TRBJ2-1.

As to time point: persistent/refractory GD, antithyroid drugs over 5 years with positive TRAb. PBMC RNA was the source of the TCR library. Building of the TCR beta libraries involved iRepertoire HTBI primers and Arm-PCR of CDR3 regions. MiXCR was run by TCRdb on the multiplex PCR reads, yielding one entry per CDR3 protein. Here the sample spans over 250,000 distinct CDR3 sequences, 22% being singletons. V lost 6 bases, J lost 4 bases, and 9 bases stayed unmatched. The CDR3 is made up of 15 amino acids. CDR1 is MDHEN, CDR2 SYDVKM, per germline. The chain employs TRBV28 and TRBJ2-7, with 10 bases fitting TRBD2. This clonotype originated in a female donor with Graves disease. Here the sequenced sample was peripheral blood mononuclear cells (PBMCs), taken when the disease was refractory, from a patient treated with antithyroid drugs. The CDR3 DNA follows: TGTGCCAGCAGGGGGGCTAGCGGGAGTTTATACGAGCAGTACTTC. Protein: CASRGASGSLYEQYF. Complete variable domain (other parts from reference TRBV28 and TRBJ2-7): DVKVTQSSRYLVKRTGEKVFLECVQDMDHENMFWYRQDPGLGLRLIYFSYDVKMKEKGDIPEGYSVSREKKERFSLILESASTNQTSMYLCASRGASGSLYEQYFGPGTRLTVT.